This T cell receptor (beta chain) was documented in a study of early T cells in non-severe SARS-CoV-2 infection. CDR1 and CDR2 (germline): KGHSH, LQKENI. V shed 6 bases, J shed 0 bases, and the junction held 5 bases outside the gene matches. This CDR3 has 16 residues. As part of library construction, unique molecular identifiers were attached to individual cDNA molecules. TCRdb re-called the 5' RACE reads through MiXCR, storing one row per CDR3 protein. The repertoire holds approximately 90,000 distinct CDR3 sequences, with about 12% as singletons. The chain couples TRBV18 to TRBJ2-1, with 10 positions matching TRBD2. This clonotype was sampled from an adult who was a healthcare worker with PCR-confirmed SARS-CoV-2 infection or an uninfected control (not recorded which). Sequences were derived from whole blood, sampled at baseline. CDR3 region: CASSLAGDLSYNEQFF. The DNA of the CDR3 is TGTGCCAGCTCCCTAGCGGGAGACCTCTCCTACAATGAGCAGTTCTTC.